A selection of T cell receptor beta chains follows, all from one sample in a study of technical replicates of blood from a handful of donors. Libraries were prepared by immunoSEQ multiplex PCR; TCRdb keeps only in-frame clonotypes and omits some of them. The table lists roughly 15,000 clones, around nine tenths of them singletons. Input material: PBMCs. The receptors derive from a human donor in good health. CDR3s include the opening cysteine and the closing phenylalanine or tryptophan. Fields, in order: CDR3 protein, CDR3 DNA, V gene, J gene, clone size, D gene. The D gene is left open where the match is weak. Size values are once, few and many counts, or a class for expanded clones, and some rows have none.

CDR3aa: CASSSPRTGESTEAFF
CDR3nt: TGTGCCAGCAGTTCCCCCCGGACAGGCGAGTCCACTGAAGCTTTCTTT
v_gene: TRBV28
j_gene: TRBJ1-1
abundance: NA
d_gene: TRBD1

CDR3aa: CASSGNSGRGYEQFF
CDR3nt: TGTGCCAGCAGTGGGAATAGCGGGAGAGGGTATGAGCAGTTCTTC
v_gene: TRBV2
j_gene: TRBJ2-1
abundance: NA
d_gene: TRBD2

CDR3aa: CASRTESAFF
CDR3nt: TGTGCCAGCAGAACGGAGTCAGCTTTCTTT
v_gene: TRBV2
j_gene: TRBJ1-1
abundance: few
d_gene: NA

CDR3aa: CASSPGPGGTEAFF
CDR3nt: TGTGCCAGCTCACCAGGACCTGGAGGGACTGAAGCTTTCTTT
v_gene: TRBV18
j_gene: TRBJ1-1
abundance: NA
d_gene: NA

CDR3aa: CASKQSGYGYTF
CDR3nt: TGTGCCAGCAAACAATCAGGGTATGGCTACACCTTC
v_gene: TRBV6-5
j_gene: TRBJ1-2
abundance: NA
d_gene: NA

CDR3aa: CASSVAGGPGETQYF
CDR3nt: TGTGCCAGCAGCGTAGCGGGAGGGCCGGGGGAGACCCAGTACTTC
v_gene: TRBV9
j_gene: TRBJ2-5
abundance: NA
d_gene: TRBD2

CDR3aa: CASNPGKGAVEKLFF
CDR3nt: TGTGCCAGCAACCCTGGAAAGGGGGCCGTTGAAAAACTGTTTTTT
v_gene: TRBV28
j_gene: TRBJ1-4
abundance: NA
d_gene: TRBD1

CDR3aa: CASSGDSTYNEQFF
CDR3nt: TGTGCCAGCAGCGGGGACAGCACCTACAATGAGCAGTTCTTC
v_gene: TRBV28
j_gene: TRBJ2-1
abundance: NA
d_gene: TRBD1

CDR3aa: CASSFLGRGRGSNEQFF
CDR3nt: TGCGCCAGCAGCTTCTTGGGTCGCGGGAGGGGTTCCAATGAGCAGTTCTTC
v_gene: TRBV5-1
j_gene: TRBJ2-1
abundance: NA
d_gene: TRBD2

CDR3aa: CASSIDLAGTYNEQFF
CDR3nt: TGTGCCAGTAGTATAGATCTAGCGGGAACCTACAATGAGCAGTTCTTC
v_gene: TRBV19
j_gene: TRBJ2-1
abundance: NA
d_gene: TRBD2

CDR3aa: CASSLGGGLGSYNEQFF
CDR3nt: TGTGCCAGCAGCTTGGGGGGCGGACTAGGTTCCTACAATGAGCAGTTCTTC
v_gene: TRBV5-4
j_gene: TRBJ2-1
abundance: NA
d_gene: TRBD2

CDR3aa: CASSLDPVGSSEQYF
CDR3nt: TGTGCCAGCAGCTTAGATCCGGTGGGCTCCAGCGAGCAGTACTTC
v_gene: TRBV11-2
j_gene: TRBJ2-7
abundance: NA
d_gene: NA

CDR3aa: CASSDPGLAGYEQYF
CDR3nt: TGTGCCAGCAGCGACCCTGGACTAGCGGGATACGAGCAGTACTTC
v_gene: TRBV6-5
j_gene: TRBJ2-7
abundance: NA
d_gene: TRBD2

CDR3aa: CASSSGQGVFEQYF
CDR3nt: TGCGCCAGCAGCTCAGGACAAGGGGTGTTCGAGCAGTACTTC
v_gene: TRBV5-1
j_gene: TRBJ2-7
abundance: NA
d_gene: NA

CDR3aa: CAWSAPGTANNEQFF
CDR3nt: TGTGCCTGGAGTGCCCCCGGGACAGCGAACAATGAGCAGTTCTTC
v_gene: TRBV30
j_gene: TRBJ2-1
abundance: NA
d_gene: TRBD1

CDR3aa: CASSLGGSYGYTF
CDR3nt: TGTGCCAGCAGCTTGGGAGGGAGTTATGGCTACACCTTC
v_gene: TRBV5-6
j_gene: TRBJ1-2
abundance: NA
d_gene: NA

CDR3aa: CASSKEGVAGGPRADTQYF
CDR3nt: TGTGCCAGCAGCAAAGAGGGGGTGGCGGGAGGGCCCAGGGCAGATACGCAGTATTTT
v_gene: TRBV21-1
j_gene: TRBJ2-3
abundance: NA
d_gene: NA

CDR3aa: CASRQGDRNEQFF
CDR3nt: TGTGCCAGCAGACAGGGGGACCGGAATGAGCAGTTCTTC
v_gene: TRBV27
j_gene: TRBJ2-1
abundance: NA
d_gene: TRBD1

CDR3aa: CASSIRGGYEQYF
CDR3nt: TGTGCCAGTAGTATAAGAGGGGGTTACGAGCAGTACTTC
v_gene: TRBV19
j_gene: TRBJ2-7
abundance: once
d_gene: NA

CDR3aa: CAWREGQAEGEAFF
CDR3nt: TGTGCCTGGAGAGAGGGACAGGCCGAGGGTGAAGCTTTCTTT
v_gene: TRBV30
j_gene: TRBJ1-1
abundance: NA
d_gene: TRBD1

CDR3aa: CASSPLGGSVQTSYEQYF
CDR3nt: TGTGCCAGCTCACCATTAGGCGGGTCAGTACAAACCTCCTACGAGCAGTACTTC
v_gene: TRBV18
j_gene: TRBJ2-7
abundance: NA
d_gene: NA

CDR3aa: CASSLAGTSEVFTDTQYF
CDR3nt: TGTGCCAGCAGCTTAGCCGGGACTAGCGAGGTTTTCACAGATACGCAGTATTTT
v_gene: TRBV27
j_gene: TRBJ2-3
abundance: NA
d_gene: TRBD2

CDR3aa: CASSLTTSGRSGELFF
CDR3nt: TGTGCCAGCAGTCTGACGACTAGCGGGAGGTCCGGGGAGCTGTTTTTT
v_gene: TRBV2
j_gene: TRBJ2-2
abundance: NA
d_gene: TRBD2

CDR3aa: CASSMTDNQPQHF
CDR3nt: TGTGCCAGCTCAATGACAGATAATCAGCCCCAGCATTTT
v_gene: TRBV18
j_gene: TRBJ1-5
abundance: NA
d_gene: NA

CDR3aa: CASSLEAQGTGELFF
CDR3nt: TGTGCCAGCAGCTTAGAGGCGCAGGGAACCGGGGAGCTGTTTTTT
v_gene: TRBV7-2
j_gene: TRBJ2-2
abundance: NA
d_gene: NA

CDR3aa: CASSPTGGAEAFF
CDR3nt: TGTGCCAGTAGTCCCACGGGCGGGGCTGAAGCTTTCTTT
v_gene: TRBV19
j_gene: TRBJ1-1
abundance: NA
d_gene: NA

CDR3aa: CASSPDWARLFF
CDR3nt: TGTGCCAGCAGCCCAGATTGGGCGAGACTGTTTTTT
v_gene: TRBV28
j_gene: TRBJ2-2
abundance: NA
d_gene: NA

CDR3aa: CASSYPGGTGELFF
CDR3nt: TGCGCCAGCAGCTATCCAGGAGGGACCGGGGAGCTGTTTTTT
v_gene: TRBV5-1
j_gene: TRBJ2-2
abundance: NA
d_gene: NA

CDR3aa: CASRTRGGEKLFF
CDR3nt: TGTGCCAGCCGGACCAGGGGTGGTGAAAAACTGTTTTTT
v_gene: TRBV19
j_gene: TRBJ1-4
abundance: NA
d_gene: NA

CDR3aa: CSVLWGQGTFGANVLTF
CDR3nt: TGCAGCGTCCTCTGGGGACAGGGGACGTTTGGGGCCAACGTCCTGACTTTC
v_gene: TRBV29-1
j_gene: TRBJ2-6
abundance: NA
d_gene: TRBD1